Described below is a single T cell receptor (beta chain) sequence and its context. This sample was included in a study of CD8+CD57+ T cells in acquired aplastic anemia. CDR3 length: 16 residues. The V gene end was trimmed by 4 bases and the J gene end by 7 bases; junction bases not matched to a gene: 12. From germline, CDR1 is KGHDR and CDR2 SFDVKD. For CDR3 and TCR beta VDJ profiling, genomic DNA was the template used. Each CDR3 protein is one row after TCRdb ran MiXCR on the reads. There are about 180,000 distinct CDR3 sequences in the sample; approximately 52% occur only once, and 1.8% lies in the top ten. Patients sequenced had flow cytometry evidence of CD8+CD57+ cell expansion.

V gene TRBV24-1 combines with J gene TRBJ2-5; 9 bases are a match to TRBD1. The sequence was obtained from a human donor with aplastic anemia. Sample: sorted CD4+, CD8+, or CD8+CD57+ T cells (not recorded which) from PBMCs. Written as DNA, the CDR3 is TGTGCCACCAGTGAGGGGCTGCCGGGACAGGGCTCGACCCAGTACTTC. Its protein product is CATSEGLPGQGSTQYF.